The 4 T cell receptor beta chains below all came from one sample that was sequenced in a study of shared T cell receptors in the human thymus. Assay used: immunoSEQ multiplex PCR; TCRdb lists only in-frame clones, some missing. Of about 400,000 clones in the sample, approximately 95% were seen once. Material for sequencing was thymocytes. Receptors originate from a human donor.

The V and J genes are TRBV29-1 and TRBJ2-1, with D unresolved. Germline V gives CDR1 SQVTM, CDR2 ANQGSEA. The CDR3 totals 13 residues. The germline V and J ends were trimmed by 5 bases and 0 bases, with 8 bases remaining between them. CDR3 nucleotides: TGCAGCGTTCCTGTAGCCTCCTACAATGAGCAGTTCTTC. It specifies CSVPVASYNEQFF.

This chain joins TRBV2 and TRBJ1-1; D unresolved. The CDR3 extends over 13 amino acids. Germline assignment: CDR1 SNHLY and CDR2 FYNNEI. The V end lost 9 bases, the J end lost 0 bases, and 11 bases lay between the germline ends. In DNA form, the CDR3 reads TGTGCCAGGCGGACGGATTTGAACACTGAAGCTTTCTTT. It yields the protein CARRTDLNTEAFF. Combining the CDR3 with reference TRBV2 and TRBJ1-1 gives the whole variable domain EPEVTQTPSHQVTQMGQEVILRCVPISNHLYFYWYRQILGQKVEFLVSFYNNEISEKSEIFDDQFSVERPDGSNFTLKIRSTKLEDSAMYFCARRTDLNTEAFFGQGTRLTVV.

The rearrangement joins TRBV6-5 to TRBJ2-1, with TRBD1 identical over 8 bases. Germline V lookup: CDR1 MNHEY, CDR2 SVGAGI. The CDR3 contains 15 residues. The ends lost 6 bases at V and 2 bases at J; junction bases unmatched: 6. In DNA, the CDR3 is TGTGCCAGCAGCGAGCGACAGGGGACCTACAATGAGCAGTTCTTC. Residues: CASSERQGTYNEQFF.

To note about this clone: At one end, the junction sequence differs from germline, possibly due to a read error. The gene calls are TRBV5-5 and TRBJ2-1, with TRBD1 identical over 12 bases. In germline, CDR1 is SGHKS, CDR2 YYEKEE (reference sequence). The CDR3 sequence is 18 residues long. DNA for the CDR3: TGCGCCAGCAGCCACTTGGCTACCGGGACAGGGGGCGAGGATGAGCAGTTCTTC. Translated, it gives CASSHLATGTGGEDEQFF.